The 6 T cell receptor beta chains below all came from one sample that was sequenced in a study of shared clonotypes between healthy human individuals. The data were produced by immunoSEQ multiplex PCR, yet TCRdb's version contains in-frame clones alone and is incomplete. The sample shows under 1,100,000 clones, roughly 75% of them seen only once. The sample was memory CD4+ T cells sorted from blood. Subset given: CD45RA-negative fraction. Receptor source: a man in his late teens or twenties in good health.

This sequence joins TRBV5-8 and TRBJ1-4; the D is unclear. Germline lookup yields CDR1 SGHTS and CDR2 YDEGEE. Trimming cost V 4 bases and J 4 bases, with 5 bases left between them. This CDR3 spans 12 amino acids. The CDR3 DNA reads TGTGCCAGCAGCCCCTTTAATGAAAAACTGTTTTTT. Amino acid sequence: CASSPFNEKLFF.

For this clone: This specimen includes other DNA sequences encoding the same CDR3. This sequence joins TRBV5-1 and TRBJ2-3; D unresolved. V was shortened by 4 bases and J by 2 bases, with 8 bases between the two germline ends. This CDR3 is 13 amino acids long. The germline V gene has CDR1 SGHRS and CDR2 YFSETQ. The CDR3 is CASSTTFTDTQYF. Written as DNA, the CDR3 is TGCGCCAGCAGCACAACCTTCACAGATACGCAGTATTTT.

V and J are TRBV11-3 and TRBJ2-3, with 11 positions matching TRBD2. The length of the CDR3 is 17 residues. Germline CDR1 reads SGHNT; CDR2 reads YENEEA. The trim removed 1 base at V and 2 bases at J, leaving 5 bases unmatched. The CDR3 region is CASSLGTLAGVTDTQYF. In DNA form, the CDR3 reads TGTGCCAGCAGCTTAGGTACACTAGCGGGGGTCACAGATACGCAGTATTTT.

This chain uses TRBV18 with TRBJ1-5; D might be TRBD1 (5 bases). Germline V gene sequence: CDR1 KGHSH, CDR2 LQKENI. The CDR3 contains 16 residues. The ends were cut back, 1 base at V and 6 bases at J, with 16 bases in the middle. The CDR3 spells CASSPLSWGGAQPQHF. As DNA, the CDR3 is TGTGCCAGCTCACCACTATCATGGGGGGGAGCTCAGCCCCAGCATTTT.

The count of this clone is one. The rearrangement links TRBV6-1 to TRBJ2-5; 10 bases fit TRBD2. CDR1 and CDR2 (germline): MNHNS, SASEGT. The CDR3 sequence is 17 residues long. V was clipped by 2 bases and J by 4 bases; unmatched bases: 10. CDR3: CASSERGSGGIGETQYF. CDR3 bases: TGTGCCAGCAGTGAACGGGGTAGCGGGGGGATCGGAGAGACCCAGTACTTC.

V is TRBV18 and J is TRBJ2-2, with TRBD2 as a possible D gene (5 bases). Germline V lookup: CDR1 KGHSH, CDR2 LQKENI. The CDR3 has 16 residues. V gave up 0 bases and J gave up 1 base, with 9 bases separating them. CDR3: CASSPPASLNTGELFF. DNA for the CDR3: TGTGCCAGCTCACCACCGGCTAGCTTGAACACCGGGGAGCTGTTTTTT.